This T cell receptor beta chain originates from a study of graft-versus-host responses after intestinal transplantation. Post-reaction sorting isolated proliferating CFSE-low CD3+CD4+ and CD3+CD8+ responders. Produced via immunoSEQ multiplex PCR; TCRdb's table is partial and in-frame only. Of approximately 6,300 clones listed, 22% were seen once; the top ten hold approximately 5%. Trimming removed 3 bases at V and 0 bases at J, with 9 bases between. Looked up from germline, CDR1 is MNHNY and CDR2 is SVGAGI (reference sequence). The CDR3 runs to 15 residues. Study-wide results and limits: Early post-transplant HvG declines were associated with peak circulating GvH clone levels.

As concerns this clone: Other DNA sequences in the sample encode the same CDR3.

The material was alloreactive CD4+ T cells from a mixed lymphocyte reaction culture, obtained before transplantation. Described subset: CFSE-low proliferating T cells sorted from approximately 6-day pre-transplant mixed lymphocyte reaction (GvH or HvG direction). The chain uses TRBV6-6 and TRBJ1-3; D gene uncertain. The clonotype originates from a human patient who was an organ donor for intestinal transplantation. CDR3 protein: CASSYQGPSGNTIYF. In DNA form, the CDR3 reads TGTGCCAGCAGTTATCAAGGCCCCTCTGGAAACACCATATATTTT.